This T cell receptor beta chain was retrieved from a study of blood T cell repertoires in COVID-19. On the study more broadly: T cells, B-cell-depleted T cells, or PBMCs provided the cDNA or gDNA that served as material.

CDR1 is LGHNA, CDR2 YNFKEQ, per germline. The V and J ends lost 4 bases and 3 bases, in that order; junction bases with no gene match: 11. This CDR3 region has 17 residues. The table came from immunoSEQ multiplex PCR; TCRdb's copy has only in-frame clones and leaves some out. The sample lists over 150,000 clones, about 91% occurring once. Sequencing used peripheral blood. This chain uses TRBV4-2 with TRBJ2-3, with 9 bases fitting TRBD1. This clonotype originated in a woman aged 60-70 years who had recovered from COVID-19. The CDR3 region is CASSLGTGSDHTDTQYF. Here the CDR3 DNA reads TGTGCCAGCAGCCTCGGGACAGGGAGTGATCATACAGATACGCAGTATTTT.